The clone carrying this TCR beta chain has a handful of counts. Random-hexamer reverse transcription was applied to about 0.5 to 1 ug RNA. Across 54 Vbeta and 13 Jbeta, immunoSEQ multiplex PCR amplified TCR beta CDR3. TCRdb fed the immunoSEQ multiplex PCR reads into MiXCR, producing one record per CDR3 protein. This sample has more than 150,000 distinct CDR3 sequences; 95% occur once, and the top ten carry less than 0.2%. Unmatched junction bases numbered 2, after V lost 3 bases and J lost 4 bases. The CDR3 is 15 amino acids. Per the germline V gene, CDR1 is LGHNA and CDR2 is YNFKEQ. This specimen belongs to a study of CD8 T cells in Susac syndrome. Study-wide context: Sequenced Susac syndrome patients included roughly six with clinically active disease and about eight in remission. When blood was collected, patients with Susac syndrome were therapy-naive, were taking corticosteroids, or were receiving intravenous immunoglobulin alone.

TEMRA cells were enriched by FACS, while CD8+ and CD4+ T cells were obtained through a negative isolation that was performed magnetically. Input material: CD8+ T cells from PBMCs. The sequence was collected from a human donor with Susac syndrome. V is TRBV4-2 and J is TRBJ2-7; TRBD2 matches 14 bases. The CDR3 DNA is TGTGCCAGCAGCCAGGGACTAGCGGGAGTTTACGAGCAGTACTTC. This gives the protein CASSQGLAGVYEQYF.